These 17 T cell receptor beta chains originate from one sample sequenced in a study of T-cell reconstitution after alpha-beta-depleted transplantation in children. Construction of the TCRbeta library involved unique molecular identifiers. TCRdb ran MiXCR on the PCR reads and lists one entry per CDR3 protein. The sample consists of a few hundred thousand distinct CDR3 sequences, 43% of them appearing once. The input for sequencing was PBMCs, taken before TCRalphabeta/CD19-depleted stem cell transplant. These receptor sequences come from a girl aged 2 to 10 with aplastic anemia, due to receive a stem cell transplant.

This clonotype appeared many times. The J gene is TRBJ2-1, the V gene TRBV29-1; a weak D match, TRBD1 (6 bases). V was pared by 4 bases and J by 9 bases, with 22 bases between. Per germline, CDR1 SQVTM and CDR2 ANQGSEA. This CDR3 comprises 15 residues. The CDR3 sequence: CSVGAGEGLKGEQFF. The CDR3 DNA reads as TGCAGCGTTGGGGCAGGGGAAGGATTAAAGGGTGAGCAGTTCTTC.

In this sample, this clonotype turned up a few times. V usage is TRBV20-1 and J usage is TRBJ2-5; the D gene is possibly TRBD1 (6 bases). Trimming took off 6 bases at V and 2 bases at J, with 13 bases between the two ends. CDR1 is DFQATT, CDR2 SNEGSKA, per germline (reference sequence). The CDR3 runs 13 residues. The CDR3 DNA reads TGCAGTGCCATACAGGGACCACAAGAGACCCAGTACTTC. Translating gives CSAIQGPQETQYF.

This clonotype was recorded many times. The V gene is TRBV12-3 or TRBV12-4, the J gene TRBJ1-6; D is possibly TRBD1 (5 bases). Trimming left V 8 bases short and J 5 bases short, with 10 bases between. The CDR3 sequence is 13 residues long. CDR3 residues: CASLLQDNSPLHF. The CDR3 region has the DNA TGTGCCAGCCTGCTACAGGATAATTCACCCCTCCACTTT.

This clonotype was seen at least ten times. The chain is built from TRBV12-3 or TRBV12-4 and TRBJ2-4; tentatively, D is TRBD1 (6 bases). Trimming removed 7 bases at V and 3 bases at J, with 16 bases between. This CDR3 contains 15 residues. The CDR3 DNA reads TGTGCCAGCACCTCTGGGCAGGGGAGCAAAAACATTCAGTACTTC. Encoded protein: CASTSGQGSKNIQYF.

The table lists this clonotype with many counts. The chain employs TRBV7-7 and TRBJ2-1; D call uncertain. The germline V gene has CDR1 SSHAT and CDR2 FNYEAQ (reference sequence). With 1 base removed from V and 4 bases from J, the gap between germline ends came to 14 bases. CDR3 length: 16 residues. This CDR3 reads CASSLDWATSYNEQFF. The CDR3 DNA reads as TGTGCCAGCAGCTTAGACTGGGCCACCTCTTACAATGAGCAGTTCTTC.

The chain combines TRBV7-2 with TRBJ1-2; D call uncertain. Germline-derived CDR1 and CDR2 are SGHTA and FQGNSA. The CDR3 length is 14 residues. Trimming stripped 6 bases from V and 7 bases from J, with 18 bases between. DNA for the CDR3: TGTGCCAGCAGTCCCGGGAGGGAGAGCGGTGGCTACACCTTC. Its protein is CASSPGRESGGYTF.

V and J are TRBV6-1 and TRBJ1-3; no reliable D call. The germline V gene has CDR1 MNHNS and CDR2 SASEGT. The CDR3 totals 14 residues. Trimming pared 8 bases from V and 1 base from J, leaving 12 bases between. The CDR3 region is CASQLSTSGNTIYF. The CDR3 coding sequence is TGTGCCAGCCAGCTAAGCACGTCTGGAAACACCATATATTTT.

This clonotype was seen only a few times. DNA for the CDR3: TGTGCCACCAAGCCCGGTGACTCCTACCAAGAGACCCAGTACTTC. Its translation is CATKPGDSYQETQYF. The chain carries TRBV15 and TRBJ2-5; D remains ambiguous. The CDR3 spans 15 residues. CDR1 is LNHNV and CDR2 is YYDKDF in the germline V gene (reference sequence). The V gene lost 7 bases and the J gene lost 0 bases, with 15 bases spanning the gap.

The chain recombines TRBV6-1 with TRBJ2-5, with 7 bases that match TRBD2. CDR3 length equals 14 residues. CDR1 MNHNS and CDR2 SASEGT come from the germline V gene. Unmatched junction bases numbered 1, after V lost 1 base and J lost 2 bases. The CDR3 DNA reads TGTGCCAGCAGTGAAGAGGGAGGGCAAGAGACCCAGTACTTC. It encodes CASSEEGGQETQYF.

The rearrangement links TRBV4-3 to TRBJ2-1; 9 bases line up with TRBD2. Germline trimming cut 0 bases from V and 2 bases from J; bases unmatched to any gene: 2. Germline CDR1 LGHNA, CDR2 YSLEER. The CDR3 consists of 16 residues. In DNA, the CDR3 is TGCGCCAGCAGCCAAGAGGGACTAGCCACCTACAATGAGCAGTTCTTC. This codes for CASSQEGLATYNEQFF.

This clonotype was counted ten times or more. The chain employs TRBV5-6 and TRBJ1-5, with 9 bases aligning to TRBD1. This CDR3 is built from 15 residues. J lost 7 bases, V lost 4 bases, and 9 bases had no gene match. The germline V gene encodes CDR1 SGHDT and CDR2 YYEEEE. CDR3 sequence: CASSQQGARWQPQHF. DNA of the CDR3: TGTGCCAGCAGCCAACAGGGGGCGAGATGGCAGCCCCAGCATTTT.

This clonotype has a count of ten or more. CDR3 protein: CAIGLSTDTQYF. The CDR3 bases are TGTGCCATAGGTCTTAGCACAGATACGCAGTATTTT. The chain recombines TRBV10-3 with TRBJ2-3; D unresolved. This CDR3 comprises 12 residues. Trimming shortened V by 9 bases and J by 0 bases, and 7 bases separated the two germline ends. The germline CDR1 and CDR2 sequences are ENHRY and SYGVKD.

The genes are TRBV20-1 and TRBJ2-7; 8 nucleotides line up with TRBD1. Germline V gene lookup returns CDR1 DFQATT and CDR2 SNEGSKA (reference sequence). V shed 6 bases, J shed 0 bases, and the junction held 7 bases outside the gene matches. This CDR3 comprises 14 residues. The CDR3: CSARQGLSSYEQYF. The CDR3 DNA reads TGCAGTGCCCGACAGGGGTTAAGCTCCTACGAGCAGTACTTC.

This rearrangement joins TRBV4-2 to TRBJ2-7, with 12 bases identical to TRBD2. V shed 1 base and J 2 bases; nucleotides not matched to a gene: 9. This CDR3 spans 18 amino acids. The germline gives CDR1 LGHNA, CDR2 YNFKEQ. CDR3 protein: CASSQVATSGRKAYEQYF. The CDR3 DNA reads TGTGCCAGCAGCCAAGTGGCGACTAGCGGGAGAAAGGCCTACGAGCAGTACTTC.

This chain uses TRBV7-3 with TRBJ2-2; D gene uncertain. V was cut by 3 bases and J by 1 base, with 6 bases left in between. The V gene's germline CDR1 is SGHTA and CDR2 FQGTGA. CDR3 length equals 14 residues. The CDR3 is CASSFPGNTGELFF. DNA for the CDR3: TGTGCCAGCAGCTTCCCGGGGAACACCGGGGAGCTGTTTTTT. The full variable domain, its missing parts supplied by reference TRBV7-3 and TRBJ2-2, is GAGVSQTPSNKVTEKGKYVELRCDPISGHTALYWYRQSLGQGPEFLIYFQGTGAADDSGLPNDRFFAVRPEGSVSTLKIQRTERGDSAVYLCASSFPGNTGELFFGEGSRLTVL.

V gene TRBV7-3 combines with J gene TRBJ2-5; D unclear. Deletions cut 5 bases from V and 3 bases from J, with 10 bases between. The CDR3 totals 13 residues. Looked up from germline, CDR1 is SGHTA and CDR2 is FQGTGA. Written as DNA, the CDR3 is TGTGCCAGCAGCCCCGGACCAGAAGAGACCCAGTACTTC. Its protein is CASSPGPEETQYF.

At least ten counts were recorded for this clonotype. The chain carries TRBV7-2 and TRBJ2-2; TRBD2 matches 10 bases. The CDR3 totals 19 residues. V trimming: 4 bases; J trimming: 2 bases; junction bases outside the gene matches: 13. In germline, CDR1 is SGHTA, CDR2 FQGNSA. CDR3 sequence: CASSSGASGSRLNTGELFF. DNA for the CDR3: TGTGCCAGCAGCTCGGGGGCTAGCGGGAGCCGATTAAACACCGGGGAGCTGTTTTTT.